These 23 T cell receptor beta chains share one sample of origin, sequenced in a study of blood T cell repertoires in COVID-19. TCRdb's table, derived via immunoSEQ multiplex PCR, lists solely in-frame clones and lacks some. This sample has tens of thousands of clones, with roughly 87% found just once. Sequencing was done on a sample of peripheral blood. The receptors shown here come from a man over 45 with active or convalescent COVID-19.

The V and J genes are TRBV28 and TRBJ2-3; TRBD2 aligns across 7 bases. After removal of 6 bases from V and 1 base from J, the junction contained 19 bases not matched to a gene. Germline lookup yields CDR1 MDHEN and CDR2 SYDVKM. The CDR3 totals 19 residues. The CDR3 DNA follows: TGTGCCAGCAGCGGAACTGGGACTAAGGGCCCGGCTGGCACAGATACGCAGTATTTT. Protein sequence: CASSGTGTKGPAGTDTQYF. Looking up the rest from reference TRBV28 and TRBJ2-3 gives the full variable domain: DVKVTQSSRYLVKRTGEKVFLECVQDMDHENMFWYRQDPGLGLRLIYFSYDVKMKEKGDIPEGYSVSREKKERFSLILESASTNQTSMYLCASSGTGTKGPAGTDTQYFGPGTRLTVL.

The chain recombines TRBV28 with TRBJ1-5; D is undetermined. CDR1 is MDHEN and CDR2 is SYDVKM in the germline V gene. The CDR3 spans 14 residues. V lost 3 bases, J lost 3 bases, and 9 bases lay in between. This CDR3 is CASSFGLVNQPQHF. The DNA for the CDR3 is TGTGCCAGCAGTTTTGGACTCGTCAATCAGCCCCAGCATTTT. The full variable domain, its missing parts supplied by reference TRBV28 and TRBJ1-5, is DVKVTQSSRYLVKRTGEKVFLECVQDMDHENMFWYRQDPGLGLRLIYFSYDVKMKEKGDIPEGYSVSREKKERFSLILESASTNQTSMYLCASSFGLVNQPQHFGDGTRLSIL.

The chain has TRBV30 and TRBJ2-7; 8 positions agree with TRBD1. The J segment lost 9 bases and the V segment lost 0 bases, leaving 13 bases of the junction unmatched. This CDR3 is 15 amino acids long. Germline CDR1 is GTSNPN and CDR2 is SVGIG (reference sequence). The CDR3 is CAWSVGAAGGEGQYF. The CDR3 nucleotides are TGTGCCTGGAGTGTAGGAGCGGCAGGGGGCGAAGGGCAGTACTTC.

The chain links TRBV7-2 to TRBJ2-3; D ambiguous. This CDR3 contains 13 residues. Trimming removed 4 bases from V and 1 base from J, with 6 bases in between. Germline-derived CDR1 and CDR2 are SGHTA and FQGNSA. The CDR3 nucleotides read TGTGCCAGCAGCTCCCCTCGCACAGATACGCAGTATTTT. Its protein product is CASSSPRTDTQYF.

The chain combines TRBV7-2 with TRBJ2-3; D perhaps matches TRBD1 (6 bases). Per the germline V gene, CDR1 is SGHTA and CDR2 is FQGNSA. The V end was cut by 7 bases, the J end by 5 bases, with 13 bases between. This CDR3 contains 13 residues. CDR3 coding DNA: TGTGCCAGCACTCAGGGGCGGGTAGATACGCAGTATTTT. Translation: CASTQGRVDTQYF.

The chain combines TRBV4-2 with TRBJ2-2; D is uncertain. This CDR3 contains 17 residues. Trimming took off 0 bases at V and 6 bases at J, with 17 bases between the two ends. In germline, CDR1 is LGHNA, CDR2 YNFKEQ. Here the CDR3 DNA reads TGTGCCAGCAGCCAAGATGGTTCGGCTAGATTCTCCGGGGAGCTGTTTTTT. Its translation: CASSQDGSARFSGELFF.

The rearrangement joins TRBV5-1 to TRBJ1-2; D is unresolved. The CDR3 sequence is 11 residues long. Trimming shortened V by 4 bases and J by 7 bases, and 8 bases separated the two germline ends. Germline CDR1 and CDR2: SGHRS and YFSETQ. The CDR3 sequence is CASSASGGYTF. CDR3 nucleotide sequence: TGCGCCAGCAGCGCATCGGGTGGCTACACCTTC.

The J gene is TRBJ2-7, the V gene TRBV5-1; tentative D call: TRBD1 (5 bases). The germline CDR1 and CDR2 sequences are SGHRS and YFSETQ. The CDR3 sequence is 15 residues long. V was cut by 4 bases and J by 3 bases, with 17 bases left in between. CDR3 in DNA: TGCGCCAGCAGCCCCCCAGGTGGGGCCGGCTACGAGCAGTACTTC. It codes for CASSPPGGAGYEQYF.

The chain links TRBV15 to TRBJ2-7; 8 bases line up with TRBD2. J was trimmed by 5 bases and V by 0 bases; bases with no gene match: 6. Germline CDR1 reads LNHNV; CDR2 reads YYDKDF (reference sequence). The CDR3 sequence is 15 residues long. The CDR3 DNA reads as TGTGCCACCAGCAGAGAGCGGGAGGCTCGCCACGAGCAGTACTTC. The encoded protein is CATSREREARHEQYF.

The chain combines TRBV4-3 with TRBJ2-6; tentative D call: TRBD2 (6 bases). Trimming left V 0 bases short and J 4 bases short, with 10 bases between. This CDR3 has 16 residues. Germline CDR1 and CDR2: LGHNA and YSLEER. In DNA, the CDR3 is TGCGCCAGCAGCCAAGATCGGGGGTACGGGGCCAACGTCCTGACTTTC. It codes for CASSQDRGYGANVLTF.

The J gene is TRBJ1-1, the V gene TRBV10-3; the D gene is possibly TRBD1 (6 bases). Trimming pared 1 base from V and 7 bases from J, leaving 13 bases between. This CDR3 spans 14 amino acids. CDR1 and CDR2 from the germline V gene are ENHRY and SYGVKD. Here the CDR3 reads CAISEFQQGSEAFF. The CDR3 region has the DNA TGTGCCATCAGTGAGTTCCAACAGGGAAGTGAAGCTTTCTTT.

This rearrangement joins TRBV7-9 to TRBJ2-1; the match to TRBD2 covers 10 bases. V lost 5 bases, J lost 0 bases, and 7 bases stayed unmatched. Germline V gives CDR1 SEHNR, CDR2 FQNEAQ (reference sequence). The CDR3 runs to 17 residues. In nucleotides, the CDR3 is TGTGCCAGCAGCCAGCGGACTAGCGGAAGCTCCTACAATGAGCAGTTCTTC. It translates to CASSQRTSGSSYNEQFF.

This clone appeared once. This rearrangement joins TRBV5-6 to TRBJ2-2; 9 bases align to TRBD2. The J segment lost 4 bases and the V segment lost 4 bases, leaving 14 bases of the junction unmatched. The CDR3 runs to 18 residues. In germline, CDR1 is SGHDT, CDR2 YYEEEE. This CDR3 reads CASSQGGVAGVTTGELFF. CDR3 nucleotides: TGTGCCAGCAGCCAGGGTGGCGTAGCGGGAGTAACCACCGGGGAGCTGTTTTTT.

This clone was picked up one time. This chain joins TRBV28 and TRBJ2-5, with 13 bases aligning to TRBD2. The CDR3 is made up of 15 amino acids. The germline V gene encodes CDR1 MDHEN and CDR2 SYDVKM. With V trimmed by 4 bases and J by 5 bases, 4 bases remained unmatched. The CDR3 DNA follows: TGTGCCAGCAGTTCCCGGACTAGCGGGAGCGAGACCCAGTACTTC. It encodes CASSSRTSGSETQYF.

The rearrangement joins TRBV21-1 to TRBJ1-1; the table calls TRBD1, which could not be checked here. TRBV21-1 is a listed pseudogene. The CDR3 length is 20 residues. The CDR3 nucleotides are TGTGCCAGCAGCAAAGCGATCCAACCGACCAGGGGGCCGTCACGGACTGAAGCTTTCTTT. The encoded protein is CASSKAIQPTRGPSRTEAFF.

This sequence joins TRBV10-2 and TRBJ2-7, with D possibly matching TRBD2 (6 bases). The germline V gene encodes CDR1 WSHSY and CDR2 SAAADI. CDR3 length: 15 amino acids. V lost 2 bases to trimming and J lost 1 base, with 12 bases between them. Written as DNA, the CDR3 is TGCGCCAGCAGTGAGGGGCTAGCGAAATCCTACGAGCAGTACTTC. Its translation is CASSEGLAKSYEQYF.

V and J are TRBV5-1 and TRBJ1-3; 8 bases map to TRBD1. Germline V lookup: CDR1 SGHRS, CDR2 YFSETQ. The CDR3 has 15 residues. Trimming took 4 bases from V and 3 from J; bases not matched to a gene: 6. The CDR3 DNA reads TGCGCCAGCAGCACAACAGGGGGAGGTGGAAACACCATATATTTT. This codes for CASSTTGGGGNTIYF.

This chain uses TRBV2 with TRBJ2-1; D might be TRBD2 (6 bases). Looked up from germline, CDR1 is SNHLY and CDR2 is FYNNEI. The CDR3 extends over 15 amino acids. Trimming left V 4 bases short and J 4 bases short, with 14 bases between. Written as DNA, the CDR3 is TGTGCCAGCAGTGGTCTGGGAGGTCGATACAATGAGCAGTTCTTC. Translated, it gives CASSGLGGRYNEQFF.

The chain has TRBV4-3 and TRBJ1-2, with D possibly matching TRBD1 (6 bases). Germline assignment: CDR1 LGHNA and CDR2 YSLEER. The CDR3 has 15 residues. The V and J ends lost 5 bases and 4 bases respectively, with 17 bases between them. CDR3 sequence (DNA): TGCGCCAGCAGCGACAGAGGGGGACCCTCCTATGGCTACACCTTC. It specifies CASSDRGGPSYGYTF.

The chain is built from TRBV5-4 and TRBJ1-3, with 8 bases fitting TRBD1. Losses at the gene ends were 4 bases for V and 0 bases for J; bases not matched to a gene: 6. The germline V gene encodes CDR1 SGHNT and CDR2 YYREEE (reference sequence). CDR3 length equals 16 residues. The CDR3 loop is CASSVGQGPSGNTIYF. In nucleotides, the CDR3 is TGTGCCAGCAGCGTTGGACAGGGACCCTCTGGAAACACCATATATTTT.

The chain couples TRBV19 to TRBJ2-4, with 8 bases identical to TRBD2. CDR1 LNHDA and CDR2 SQIVND come from the germline V gene (reference sequence). The CDR3 is made up of 19 amino acids. V shed 0 bases and J 0 bases; nucleotides not matched to a gene: 10. CDR3 residues: CASSIDRLSGRLAKNIQYF. In DNA form, the CDR3 reads TGTGCCAGTAGTATAGACCGGTTAAGCGGGAGACTAGCCAAAAACATTCAGTACTTC.

This clone showed up just a few times. The chain uses TRBV11-2 and TRBJ2-5; 7 bases match TRBD2. V was clipped by 3 bases and J by 0 bases; unmatched bases: 4. The V gene's germline CDR1 is SGHAT and CDR2 FQNNGV. The CDR3 has 15 residues. DNA for the CDR3: TGTGCCAGCAGCTTCCATCTAGCGGACCAAGAGACCCAGTACTTC. Translating gives CASSFHLADQETQYF.

To note about this clone: Because the CDR3's place on the DNA is in doubt, the DNA is left out and the CDR3 is given as listed by TCRdb. The rearrangement uses TRBV11-2 and TRBJ2-2; the D segment call TRBD1 is taken from the table without a DNA check. Inclusive of both ends, the CDR3 amounts to 18 amino acids. Germline V gene data show CDR1 as SGHAT and CDR2 as FQNNGV. The CDR3 sequence is CASSRTFGAGTDTGELFF.